This T cell receptor beta chain is from a study of CD8 T cells in Susac syndrome. Random hexamers served to reverse transcribe about 0.45 to 1 ug RNA. Amplification of the TCR beta CDR3 was carried out by immunoSEQ multiplex PCR, which spanned a total of 54 Vbeta and 13 Jbeta segments. One entry per CDR3 protein, called by TCRdb with MiXCR from the immunoSEQ multiplex PCR reads. The top ten clones hold 0.11% of a sample with approximately 150,000 distinct CDR3 sequences, approximately 96% of them seen once. This clonotype was observed a single time. In germline, CDR1 is DFQATT, CDR2 SNEGSKA (reference sequence). The ends were cut back, 6 bases at V and 1 base at J, with 15 bases in the middle. The CDR3 extends over 15 amino acids. TCR beta sequences were obtained from blood CD8+ and CD4+ T cells.

This TCR derives from a human donor with multiple sclerosis. Material: CD4+ T cells from PBMCs. The rearrangement joins TRBV20-1 to TRBJ2-2; D gene ambiguous. DNA of the CDR3: TGCAGTGCCACCAACCCTAACCTGAACACCGGGGAGCTGTTTTTT. It codes for CSATNPNLNTGELFF.